This T cell receptor beta chain was retrieved from a study of cytomegalovirus exposure and HLA in healthy donors. Study-level background: Earlier findings included roughly 100 million unique TCR beta sequences obtained from roughly 200 million T cells. Findings and caveats of the study: Some V segments (TRBV6-2 and TRBV6-3 among them) were excluded as indistinguishable. DRB1 had the most TCR associations and HLA-C the fewest, a later analysis found, with rates varying by HLA locus.

The CDR3 contains 15 residues. The V end lost 2 bases, the J end lost 2 bases, and 7 bases lay between the germline ends. Germline V gives CDR1 MNHEY, CDR2 SMNVEV (reference sequence). 13 Jbeta primers and 60 Vbeta primers were used for the PCR. The data were produced by immunoSEQ multiplex PCR, yet TCRdb's version contains in-frame clones alone and is incomplete. This sample has 140,000 to 150,000 clones; around a tenth occur once, and the top ten carry 1.8%. Healthy bone marrow donors made up the donor group. The table lists this clone with a few counts. As yet, its antigen is unknown. The source is a middle-aged man in good health and CMV-seronegative. The sequenced sample was PBMCs. The chain has TRBV27 and TRBJ2-6, with D possibly TRBD2 on 5 matching bases. The CDR3 spells CASSLRGPGANVLTF. The CDR3 bases are TGTGCCAGCAGTTTAAGAGGGCCTGGGGCCAACGTCCTGACTTTC.